This TCR beta chain was found in a study of T-cell reconstitution after alpha-beta-depleted transplantation in children. The study, taken as a whole, reports: The study reportedly traced alpha-beta T cells about two months after transplant to several hundred expanded graft clones. T-cell counts and diversity were attributed mostly to newly produced T cells one year after transplant. After transplant, high TCRbeta diversity at day 60 in some patients arose from surviving recipient T cells and thymic progenitors.

This CDR3 is built from 14 residues. Deletions cut 0 bases from V and 3 bases from J, with 8 bases between. Per germline, CDR1 LGHNA and CDR2 YSLEER. Researchers prepared the TCRbeta library using unique molecular identifiers, the study reports. MiXCR was run by TCRdb on the PCR reads, yielding one entry per CDR3 protein. Counted here are about 500,000 distinct CDR3 sequences, around 10% occurring once; the ten biggest clones make up less than 15%. At least ten counts were recorded for this clonotype. What it binds is not known. The origin of this receptor is a female patient aged 2-10 years who had a stem cell transplant for aplastic anemia, so the T cells may come from the graft donor. Material: PBMCs, mostly from graft donor cells, obtained 180 days after TCRalphabeta/CD19-depleted stem cell transplant. The chain links TRBV4-3 to TRBJ2-5; unclear D gene. Written as DNA, the CDR3 is TGCGCCAGCAGCCAAGATAGGGCCGAAGAGACCCAGTACTTC. Translation gives CASSQDRAEETQYF.